This TCR beta chain was captured by sequencing in a study of T cell changes during pregnancy in multiple sclerosis. The CDR3 is 15 residues long. Trimming pared 5 bases from V and 4 bases from J, leaving 15 bases between. Germline values: CDR1 LNHDA, CDR2 SQIVND (reference sequence). TCRdb's copy holds only in-frame clones and misses some; the assay was immunoSEQ multiplex PCR. The sample consists of 30,000 to 40,000 clones, roughly 86% of them appearing once. The origin of this receptor is a female donor with multiple sclerosis, enrolled in a pregnancy study. The genes are TRBV19 and TRBJ2-4, with D tentatively TRBD2 (5 bases). The material sequenced was CD8+ T cells from peripheral blood mononuclear cells, taken before pregnancy. The DNA for the CDR3 is TGTGCCAGTAGTGCTACGGAGGTGACAAAAAACATTCAGTACTTC. Protein product: CASSATEVTKNIQYF. The variable domain in full, with the rest retrieved from reference TRBV19 and TRBJ2-4, is DGGITQSPKYLFRKEGQNVTLSCEQNLNHDAMYWYRQDPGQGLRLIYYSQIVNDFQKGDIAEGYSVSREKKESFPLTVTSAQKNPTAFYLCASSATEVTKNIQYFGAGTRLSVL.